This entry concerns a single T cell receptor beta chain. This sample was taken from a study of blood T cell repertoires in COVID-19. Study-wide background: COVID-19 samples collected from the United States, Italy and Spain covered acute and convalescent phases. PBMCs, B-cell-depleted T cells, or T cells were the source of the cDNA or gDNA that made up the material.

A Seattle source enrolled patients during active infection and followed them longitudinally. In the original workflow: Reference gene primer amplification gave nucleated cell count estimates. Only in-frame clones appear in the TCRdb table, and some are missing; sequencing was by immunoSEQ multiplex PCR. D and trimming were read from the DNA, whereas the V and J calls and clone size are those reported in that table. The table shows under 200,000 clones, with roughly 80% occurring only once. The CDR3 has 14 amino acids. V was shortened by 5 bases and J by 2 bases, with 10 bases between the two germline ends. In germline, CDR1 is MDHEN, CDR2 SYDVKM.

The clonotype was recovered from a woman aged 60-75 years with COVID-19, enrolled during active disease. Sequencing input: peripheral blood. The V gene is TRBV28, the J gene TRBJ1-3; D remains ambiguous. CDR3 loop: CASSRQETGNTIYF. The CDR3 DNA sequence: TGTGCCAGCAGTAGACAAGAGACTGGAAACACCATATATTTT.